This T cell receptor beta chain was captured by sequencing in a study of T cell responses to AZD1222 COVID-19 vaccine. The study, taken as a whole, reports: Spike was spanned by vaccine-associated CD4 TCRs, with dominance at 160-218 and 743-854. Clonal diversity was possibly underestimated, and white British individuals and females predominated among donors.

About this clone: No antigen is known for it.

The table came from immunoSEQ multiplex PCR; TCRdb's copy has only in-frame clones and leaves some out. Among about 99,000 clones listed, roughly nine tenths were seen once. The clonotype originates from an adult in good health. The sample consisted of peripheral blood, taken on day 0 of AZD1222 vaccination.

The CDR3 loop reads CASSTSGTGVYNEQFF. Written as DNA, the CDR3 is TGCGCCAGCAGCACCTCCGGGACAGGGGTCTACAATGAGCAGTTCTTC. The chain is built from TRBV5-1 and TRBJ2-1, with 10 bases lining up with TRBD1. V shed 4 bases, J shed 3 bases, and the junction held 7 bases outside the gene matches. The CDR3 runs to 16 residues. Germline V CDR1 and CDR2: SGHRS, YFSETQ.